This record looks at one T cell receptor (beta chain) sequence and its context. Generated by immunoSEQ multiplex PCR, the TCRdb table keeps only in-frame clones and is missing some. The sample holds 2 million to 2.5 million clones, roughly 93% seen once. The entry originates in a study of shared clonotypes between healthy human individuals. CDR1 MDHEN and CDR2 SYDVKM come from the germline V gene. This CDR3 spans 15 amino acids. V trimming: 6 bases; J trimming: 3 bases; junction bases outside the gene matches: 6. The V and J genes are TRBV28 and TRBJ2-3; 10 positions agree with TRBD2. This receptor was taken from a man aged 18 to 30 in good health. Some clones in this sample may be carry-over from other donors' samples. The specimen was naive CD4+ T cells from PBMCs. Documented subset: CD45RA+ positively selected. CDR3 region: CASRALAGATDTQYF. CDR3 bases: TGTGCCAGCAGGGCTCTAGCGGGAGCTACAGATACGCAGTATTTT.